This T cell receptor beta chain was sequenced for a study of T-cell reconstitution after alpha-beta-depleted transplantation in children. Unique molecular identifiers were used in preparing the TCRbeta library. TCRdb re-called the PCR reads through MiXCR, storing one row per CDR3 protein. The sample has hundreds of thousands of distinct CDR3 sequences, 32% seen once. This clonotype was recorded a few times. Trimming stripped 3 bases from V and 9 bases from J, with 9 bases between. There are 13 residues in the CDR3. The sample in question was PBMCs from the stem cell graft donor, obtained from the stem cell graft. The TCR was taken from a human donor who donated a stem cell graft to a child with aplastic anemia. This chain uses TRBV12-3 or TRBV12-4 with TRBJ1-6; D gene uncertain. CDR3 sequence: CASSLRMGSPLHF. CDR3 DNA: TGTGCCAGCAGTTTGAGGATGGGTTCACCCCTCCACTTT.